What follows describes a single TCR beta chain. The sample belongs to a study of PD-1 blockade in mismatch repair-deficient tumors. Germline CDR1 reads SGHAT; CDR2 reads FQNNGV. Germline trimming cut 6 bases from V and 5 bases from J; bases unmatched to any gene: 9. CDR3 size: 15 residues. Some clones are missing from TCRdb's copy, which holds only in-frame ones; the method was immunoSEQ multiplex PCR. Altogether some 85,000 clones are present, more than 80% being singletons, with the ten largest covering 5% to 7%. This clonotype was sampled from an adult with mismatch repair-deficient cancer. The input for sequencing was peripheral blood, taken 44 weeks after starting pembrolizumab. The rearrangement links TRBV11-2 to TRBJ2-5; TRBD2 matches at 10 bases. The CDR3 bases are TGTGCCAGCAGGCGAACTAGCGGGGCGCTTGAGACCCAGTACTTC. Translated, it gives CASRRTSGALETQYF.